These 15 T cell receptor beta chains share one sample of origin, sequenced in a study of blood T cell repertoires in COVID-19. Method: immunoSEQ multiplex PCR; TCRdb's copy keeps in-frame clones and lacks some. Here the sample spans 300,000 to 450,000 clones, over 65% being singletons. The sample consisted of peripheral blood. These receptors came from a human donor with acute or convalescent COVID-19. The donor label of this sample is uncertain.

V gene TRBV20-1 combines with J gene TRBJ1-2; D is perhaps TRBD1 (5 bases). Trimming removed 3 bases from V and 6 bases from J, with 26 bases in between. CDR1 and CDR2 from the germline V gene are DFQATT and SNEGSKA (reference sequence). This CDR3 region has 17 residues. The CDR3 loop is CSASNGASLGRENGYTF. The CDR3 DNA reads TGCAGTGCTAGTAACGGGGCATCACTGGGGAGGGAGAATGGCTACACCTTC.

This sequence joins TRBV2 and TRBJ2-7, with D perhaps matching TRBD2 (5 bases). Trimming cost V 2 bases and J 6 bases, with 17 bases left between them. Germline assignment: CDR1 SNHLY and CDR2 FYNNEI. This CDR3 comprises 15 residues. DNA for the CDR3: TGTGCCAGCAGTGAAAGCGGCGTGACTATCACCGAGCAGTACTTC. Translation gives CASSESGVTITEQYF.

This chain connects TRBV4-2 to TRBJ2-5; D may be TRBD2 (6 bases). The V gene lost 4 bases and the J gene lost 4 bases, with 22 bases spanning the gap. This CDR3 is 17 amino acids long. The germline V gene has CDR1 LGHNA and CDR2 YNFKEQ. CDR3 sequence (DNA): TGTGCCAGCAGCCTAACCGGGGGTCCAGTTCTTCGAGAGACCCAGTACTTC. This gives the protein CASSLTGGPVLRETQYF.

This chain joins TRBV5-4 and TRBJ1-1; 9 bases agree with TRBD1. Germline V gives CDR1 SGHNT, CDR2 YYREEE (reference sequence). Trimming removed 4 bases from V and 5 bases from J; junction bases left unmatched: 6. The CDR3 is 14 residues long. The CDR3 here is CASSPRTGETEAFF. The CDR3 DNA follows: TGTGCCAGCAGCCCTCGGACAGGGGAGACTGAAGCTTTCTTT.

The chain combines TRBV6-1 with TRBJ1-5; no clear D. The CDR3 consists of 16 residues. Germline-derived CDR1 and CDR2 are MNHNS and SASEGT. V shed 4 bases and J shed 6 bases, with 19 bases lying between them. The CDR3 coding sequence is TGTGCCAGCAGTGGACCGACCACTCGGGCGGGTCAGCCCCAGCATTTT. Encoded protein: CASSGPTTRAGQPQHF.

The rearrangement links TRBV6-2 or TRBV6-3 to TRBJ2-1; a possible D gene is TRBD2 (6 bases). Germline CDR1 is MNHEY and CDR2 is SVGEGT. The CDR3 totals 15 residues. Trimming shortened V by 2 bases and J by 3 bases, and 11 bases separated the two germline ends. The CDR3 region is CASSYTGEGYNEQFF. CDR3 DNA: TGTGCCAGCAGTTACACGGGGGAAGGCTACAATGAGCAGTTCTTC.

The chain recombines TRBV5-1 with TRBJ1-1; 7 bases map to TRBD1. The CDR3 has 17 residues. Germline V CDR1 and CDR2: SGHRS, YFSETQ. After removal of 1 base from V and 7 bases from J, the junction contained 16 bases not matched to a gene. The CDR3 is CASSLSPRGASFREAFF. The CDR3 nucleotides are TGCGCCAGCAGCTTGAGCCCCAGGGGGGCTTCATTCCGTGAAGCTTTCTTT.

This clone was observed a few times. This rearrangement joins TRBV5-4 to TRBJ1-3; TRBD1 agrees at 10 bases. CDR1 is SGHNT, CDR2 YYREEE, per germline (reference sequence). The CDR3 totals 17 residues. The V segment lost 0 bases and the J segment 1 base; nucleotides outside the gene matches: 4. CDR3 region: CASSLGGTGVSGNTIYF. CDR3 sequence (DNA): TGTGCCAGCAGCTTGGGCGGGACAGGGGTTTCTGGAAACACCATATATTTT.

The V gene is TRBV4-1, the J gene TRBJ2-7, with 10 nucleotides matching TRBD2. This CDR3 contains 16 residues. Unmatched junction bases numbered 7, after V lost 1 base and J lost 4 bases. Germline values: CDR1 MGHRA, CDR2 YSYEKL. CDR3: CASSQAPSGGVYEQYF. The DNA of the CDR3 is TGCGCCAGCAGCCAAGCTCCTAGCGGGGGTGTTTACGAGCAGTACTTC.

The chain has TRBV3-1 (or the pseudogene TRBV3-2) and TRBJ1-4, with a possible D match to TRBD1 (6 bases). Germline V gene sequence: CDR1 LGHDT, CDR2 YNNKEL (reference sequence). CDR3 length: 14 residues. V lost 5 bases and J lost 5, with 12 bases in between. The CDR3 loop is CASSTGTNNEKLFF. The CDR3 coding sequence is TGTGCCAGCAGCACCGGGACAAACAATGAAAAACTGTTTTTT.

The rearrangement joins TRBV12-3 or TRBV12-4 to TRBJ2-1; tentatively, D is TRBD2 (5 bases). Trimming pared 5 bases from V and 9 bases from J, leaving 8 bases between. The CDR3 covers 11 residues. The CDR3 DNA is TGTGCCAGCAGTACTAGTGGTGAGCAGTTCTTC. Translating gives CASSTSGEQFF.

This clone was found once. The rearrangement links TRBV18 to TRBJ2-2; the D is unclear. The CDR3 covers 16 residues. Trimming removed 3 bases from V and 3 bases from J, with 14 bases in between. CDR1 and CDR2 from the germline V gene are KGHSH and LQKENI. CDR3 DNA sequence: TGTGCCAGCTCACCCGGTCAACTGGGCGACACCGGGGAGCTGTTTTTT. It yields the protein CASSPGQLGDTGELFF.

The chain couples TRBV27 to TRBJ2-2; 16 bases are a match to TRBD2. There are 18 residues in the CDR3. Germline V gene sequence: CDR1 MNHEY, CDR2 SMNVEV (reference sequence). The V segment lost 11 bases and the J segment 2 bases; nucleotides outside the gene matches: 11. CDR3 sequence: CARGGGLAGGRNTGELFF. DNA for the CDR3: TGTGCCCGCGGGGGGGGACTAGCGGGAGGGAGAAACACCGGGGAGCTGTTTTTT.

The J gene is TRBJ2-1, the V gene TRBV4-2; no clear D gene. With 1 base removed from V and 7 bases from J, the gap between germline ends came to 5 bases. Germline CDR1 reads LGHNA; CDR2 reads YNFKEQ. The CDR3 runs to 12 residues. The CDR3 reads CASSQARNEQFF. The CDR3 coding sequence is TGTGCCAGCAGCCAAGCCAGGAATGAGCAGTTCTTC.

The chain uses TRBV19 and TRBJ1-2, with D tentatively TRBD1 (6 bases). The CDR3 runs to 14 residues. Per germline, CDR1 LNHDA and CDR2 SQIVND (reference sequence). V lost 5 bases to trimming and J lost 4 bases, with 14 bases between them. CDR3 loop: CASSADSLLYGYTF. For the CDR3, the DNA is TGTGCCAGTAGTGCGGACAGCCTTCTCTATGGCTACACCTTC.